The present entry profiles one T cell receptor (beta chain) with its context. The sample comes from a study of cytomegalovirus exposure and HLA in healthy donors. The primer mix had 60 Vbeta and 13 Jbeta primers. Here immunoSEQ multiplex PCR was the method, and the copy in TCRdb shows in-frame clones only, minus some. The repertoire holds approximately 89,000 clones, with about two thirds as singletons. The source is a woman aged 25 to 39 in good health and CMV-seropositive. Sequenced: PBMCs.

The CDR3 sequence: CASSSRREEQGGYGYTF. CDR3 in DNA: TGTGCCAGCAGTTCCCGGCGAGAAGAACAGGGGGGATATGGCTACACCTTC. The V call is TRBV27, the J call TRBJ1-2; 8 positions agree with TRBD1. V shed 4 bases and J 5 bases; nucleotides not matched to a gene: 15. Germline V gene sequence: CDR1 MNHEY, CDR2 SMNVEV (reference sequence). There are 17 residues in the CDR3.